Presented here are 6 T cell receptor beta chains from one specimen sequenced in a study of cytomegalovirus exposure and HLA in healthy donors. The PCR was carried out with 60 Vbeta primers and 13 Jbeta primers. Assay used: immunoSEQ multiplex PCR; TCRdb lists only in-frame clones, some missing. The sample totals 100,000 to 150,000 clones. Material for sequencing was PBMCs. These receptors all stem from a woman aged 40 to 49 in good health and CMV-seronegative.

In DNA form, the CDR3 reads TGTGCCAGCAGCGCGGGACTCTATGGCTACACCTTC. Translation gives CASSAGLYGYTF. The chain links TRBV9 to TRBJ1-2; TRBD1 might be the D (5 bases). V shed 3 bases and J shed 4 bases, with 7 bases lying between them. The CDR3 length is 12 residues. CDR1 and CDR2 from the germline V gene are SGDLS and YYNGEE.

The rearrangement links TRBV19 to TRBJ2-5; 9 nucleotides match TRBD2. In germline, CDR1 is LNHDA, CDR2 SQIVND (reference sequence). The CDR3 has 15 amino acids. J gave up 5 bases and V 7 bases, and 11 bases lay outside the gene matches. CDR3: CASTNIAGAGETQYF. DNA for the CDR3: TGTGCCAGTACCAACATAGCGGGGGCGGGGGAGACCCAGTACTTC. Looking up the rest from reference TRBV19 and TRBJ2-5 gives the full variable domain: DGGITQSPKYLFRKEGQNVTLSCEQNLNHDAMYWYRQDPGQGLRLIYYSQIVNDFQKGDIAEGYSVSREKKESFPLTVTSAQKNPTAFYLCASTNIAGAGETQYFGPGTRLLVL.

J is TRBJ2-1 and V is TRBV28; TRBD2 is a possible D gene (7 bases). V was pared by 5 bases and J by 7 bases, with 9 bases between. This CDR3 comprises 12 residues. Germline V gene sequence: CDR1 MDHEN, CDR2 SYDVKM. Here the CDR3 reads CASSAGANEQFF. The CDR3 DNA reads TGTGCCAGCAGTGCGGGGGCTAATGAGCAGTTCTTC.

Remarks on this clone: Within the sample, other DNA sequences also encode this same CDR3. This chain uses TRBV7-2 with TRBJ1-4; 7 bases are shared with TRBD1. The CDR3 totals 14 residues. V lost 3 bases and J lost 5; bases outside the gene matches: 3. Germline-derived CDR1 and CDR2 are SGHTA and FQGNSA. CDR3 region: CASSFQGGNEKLFF. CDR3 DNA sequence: TGTGCCAGCAGCTTCCAGGGGGGCAATGAAAAACTGTTTTTT.

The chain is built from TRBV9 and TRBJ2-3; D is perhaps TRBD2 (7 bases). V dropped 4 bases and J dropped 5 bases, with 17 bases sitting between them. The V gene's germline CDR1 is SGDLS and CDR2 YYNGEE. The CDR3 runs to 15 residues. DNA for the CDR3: TGTGCCAGCAGCTTAAGGGGGGGAGGGGAAGATACGCAGTATTTT. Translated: CASSLRGGGEDTQYF.

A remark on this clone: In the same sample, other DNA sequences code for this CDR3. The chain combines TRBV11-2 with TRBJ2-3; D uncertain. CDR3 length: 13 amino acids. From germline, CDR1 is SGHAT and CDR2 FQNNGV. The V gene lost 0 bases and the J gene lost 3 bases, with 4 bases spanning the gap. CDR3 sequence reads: CASSLDLTDTQYF. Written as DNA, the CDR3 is TGTGCCAGCAGCTTAGATCTAACAGATACGCAGTATTTT.